This is a list of T cell receptor beta chains from one sample in a study of CD8 T cells in Susac syndrome. From the immunoSEQ multiplex PCR reads, TCRdb called clonotypes with MiXCR, one entry per CDR3 protein. The table lists roughly 52,000 distinct CDR3 sequences, 85% to 95% of them singletons. Material: CD8+ T cells from PBMCs. All receptors derive from a human donor with Susac syndrome. The CDR3 runs from the conserved cysteine through the conserved F or W. Each record gives: clone size, V gene, J gene, D gene, CDR3 DNA, CDR3 protein. A D gene is named only where the DNA matches it firmly. The size entry is marked missing in some rows and otherwise reads once, few, many or a size class.

>.|TRBV7-9|TRBJ2-7|TRBD1
TGTGCCAGCAGCTTAGTCAGGGGACAGGAGATTACCTACGAGCAGTACTTC
CASSLVRGQEITYEQYF
>.|TRBV3-1|TRBJ2-7|.
TGTGCCAGCAGCCAAGGCATTAGCTCCTACGAGCAGTACTTC
CASSQGISSYEQYF
>.|TRBV30|TRBJ2-3|TRBD1
TGTGCCTGGAGTCCAGGGGGATGGGCGGCAGATACGCAGTATTTT
CAWSPGGWAADTQYF
>.|TRBV25-1|TRBJ2-1|.
TGTGCCAGCAGGCTCAATGAGCAGTTCTTC
CASRLNEQFF
>.|TRBV28|TRBJ2-7|TRBD1
TGTGCCAGCAGTTTAAGGACAGGTCGCGAGCAGTACTTC
CASSLRTGREQYF
>once|TRBV27|TRBJ2-5|.
TGTGCCAGCAGCTCCCAGGTGGACACAGGACAAGGGACCCAGTACTTC
CASSSQVDTGQGTQYF
>.|TRBV9|TRBJ1-1|.
TGTGCCAGCAGCGTAGTTGTGAACACTGAAGCTTTCTTT
CASSVVVNTEAFF
>.|TRBV9|TRBJ2-7|TRBD2
TGTGCCAGCAGCGACTCGGCTAGCGGGGGGCTCACTTACGAGCAGTACTTC
CASSDSASGGLTYEQYF
>.|TRBV20-1|TRBJ1-1|.
TGCAGTGCTAGCGGCGGGACCCACACTGAAGCTTTCTTT
CSASGGTHTEAFF
>.|TRBV5-6|TRBJ1-5|.
TGTGCCAGCAGCTTTGGGGGGAACAATCAGCCCCAGCATTTT
CASSFGGNNQPQHF
>.|TRBV15|TRBJ2-3|TRBD2
TGTGCCACCAGCAGAAGCGGGGGGGCCCAAGATACGCAGTATTTT
CATSRSGGAQDTQYF
>few|TRBV5-1|TRBJ1-2|.
TGCGCCAGCAGCTTGTCTGGGAACTATGGCTACACCTTC
CASSLSGNYGYTF
>.|TRBV14|TRBJ2-5|.
TGTGCCAGCAGCCGCCGGTTCGAAAAGGAGACCCAGTACTTC
CASSRRFEKETQYF
>.|TRBV5-6|TRBJ2-2|TRBD2
TGTGCCAGCAGCTTGGGGTCTAGCGGGAACACCGGGGAGCTGTTTTTT
CASSLGSSGNTGELFF
>.|TRBV6-5|TRBJ2-5|TRBD2
TGTGCCAGCAGTTACTCAAGGGAGGGAGAGACCCAGTACTTC
CASSYSREGETQYF
>.|TRBV7-9|TRBJ2-7|TRBD2
TGTGCCAGCAGCGATTACCTTGAGCGGGGGGATAACGAGCAGTACTTC
CASSDYLERGDNEQYF
>few|TRBV11-2|TRBJ2-2|.
TGTGCCAGCAGCCCCCGGGCCTACACCGGGGAGCTGTTTTTT
CASSPRAYTGELFF
>.|TRBV20-1|TRBJ2-3|TRBD2
TGCAGTGCCCTTTTAGCGGGAATCACAGATACGCAGTATTTT
CSALLAGITDTQYF
>.|TRBV9|TRBJ2-3|.
TGTGCCAGCAGCGTTGATGGATCCAGCTCAGATACGCAGTATTTT
CASSVDGSSSDTQYF
>.|TRBV7-9|TRBJ2-7|.
TGTGCCAGCAGTCCGGCGACAGGTCCCCCCGAGCAGTACTTC
CASSPATGPPEQYF
>.|TRBV27|TRBJ2-5|TRBD2
TGTGCCAGCAGTATGATAGCGGGGGGGTACCAAGAGACCCAGTACTTC
CASSMIAGGYQETQYF
>.|TRBV6-4|TRBJ2-3|.
TGTGCCAGCAGTGACGGGACTGTTAGCACAGATACGCAGTATTTT
CASSDGTVSTDTQYF
>.|TRBV7-9|TRBJ2-3|TRBD2
TGTGCCAGCAGCACGCCACCACTAGCGGGGGACACAGATACGCAGTATTTT
CASSTPPLAGDTDTQYF
>.|TRBV7-8|TRBJ1-1|TRBD1
TGTGCCAGCAGCCGACAGGGGGCCTTATTAGGCACTGAAGCTTTCTTT
CASSRQGALLGTEAFF
>.|TRBV7-9|TRBJ1-6|.
TGTGCCAGCAGCTTAGCGCAAGGGGGTTATAATTCACCCCTCCACTTT
CASSLAQGGYNSPLHF
>.|TRBV7-9|TRBJ2-5|TRBD2
TGTGCCAGCAGCCCCGGGGGGCAAGAGACCCAGTACTTC
CASSPGGQETQYF
>.|TRBV28|TRBJ2-1|.
TGTGCCAGCAGTTTAAGGACCCATGAGCAGTTCTTC
CASSLRTHEQFF
>once|TRBV7-8|TRBJ2-5|TRBD2
TGTGCCAGCAGCTCCCAGCGGGGGCACCAAGAGACCCAGTACTTC
CASSSQRGHQETQYF
>.|TRBV28|TRBJ1-5|TRBD1
TGTGCCAGCAGTTTAGGGACAGGGGGTTTCAATCAGCCCCAGCATTTT
CASSLGTGGFNQPQHF
>.|TRBV12-3/TRBV12-4|TRBJ2-2|.
TGTGCCAGCAGTGCCGGGGGTGGTGCCGGGGAGCTGTTTTTT
CASSAGGGAGELFF
>few|TRBV13|TRBJ2-5|TRBD1
TGTGCCAGCAGCGTGACAGGGGGGACCCAGTACTTC
CASSVTGGTQYF